The source of this TCR beta chain is a study of control samples from healthy donors and cancer patients. The V end was cut by 5 bases, the J end by 3 bases, with 13 bases between. The germline V gene has CDR1 MDHEN and CDR2 SYDVKM. This CDR3 has 14 amino acids. Sequenced by immunoSEQ multiplex PCR; TCRdb stores in-frame clones only, minus some. The sample lists tens of thousands of clones; more than 85% were seen once. Sequencing was performed on blood. The chain joins TRBV28 to TRBJ1-2; no reliable D call. This clonotype was obtained from a woman in her 50s in good health. CDR3 coding DNA: TGTGCCAGCAGTGCAGGCGACACCTACTATGGCTACACCTTC. Its translation is CASSAGDTYYGYTF.